The 23 T cell receptor beta chains presented below share a single source sample, sequenced in a study of blood T cells in healthy people across ages. PCR was performed a second time for about 6 to 12 cycles using a sample-barcoded 5' primer and a J-beta primer mix. TCRdb redid the calling of the 5' RACE reads with MiXCR, one entry per CDR3 protein. The sample has 600,000 to 900,000 distinct CDR3 sequences; 25% to 30% are singletons. These data also formed part of another study, on T cells of mothers and their children.

The sequencing sample was made of blood. The source of these receptors is a boy aged 5-17 years in good health.

A remark on this clonotype: At one end the junction does not follow the germline gene, possibly because of a read error. The chain joins TRBV10-3 to TRBJ2-5; 9 nucleotides line up with TRBD2. CDR3 length: 13 amino acids. Germline V CDR1 and CDR2: ENHRY, SYGVKD. CDR3 sequence reads: CAISQGGGETHYF. The CDR3, as DNA: TGTGCCATAAGCCAGGGCGGGGGGGAGACCCACTACTTC.

The chain has TRBV29-1 and TRBJ2-1; 8 bases fit TRBD1. V shed 6 bases and J 8 bases; nucleotides not matched to a gene: 6. The CDR3 covers 12 residues. Germline-derived CDR1 and CDR2 are SQVTM and ANQGSEA. CDR3 in amino acids: CSVSTQGDEQFF. CDR3 DNA sequence: TGCAGCGTATCCACACAGGGGGATGAGCAGTTCTTC.

This clonotype was seen a handful of times. This chain joins TRBV7-3 and TRBJ1-2; D perhaps matches TRBD1 (5 bases). Germline lookup yields CDR1 SGHTA and CDR2 FQGTGA. The CDR3 totals 13 residues. Trimming cost V 1 base and J 8 bases, with 11 bases left between them. CDR3 nucleotides: TGTGCCAGCAGCTTAAGGGGCGGGGAGGGCTACACCTTC. Translating gives CASSLRGGEGYTF. The whole variable domain, filled in from reference TRBV7-3 and TRBJ1-2, reads GAGVSQTPSNKVTEKGKYVELRCDPISGHTALYWYRQSLGQGPEFLIYFQGTGAADDSGLPNDRFFAVRPEGSVSTLKIQRTERGDSAVYLCASSLRGGEGYTFGSGTRLTVV.

The chain uses TRBV20-1 and TRBJ1-2; tentative D call: TRBD1 (6 bases). The CDR3 has 10 amino acids. Trimming stripped 6 bases from V and 10 bases from J, with 12 bases between. Germline V gene lookup returns CDR1 DFQATT and CDR2 SNEGSKA (reference sequence). CDR3 DNA sequence: TGCAGTGCCCCGGGGGGGGCCTACACCTTC. Its protein is CSAPGGAYTF.

This clonotype was seen only once. The gene calls are TRBV5-5 and TRBJ2-7; 9 bases align to TRBD1. V trimming: 6 bases; J trimming: 7 bases; junction bases outside the gene matches: 11. CDR3 length equals 14 residues. Germline V lookup: CDR1 SGHKS, CDR2 YYEKEE (reference sequence). CDR3 amino acids: CASTRADRGNEQYF. CDR3 in DNA: TGTGCCAGCACCAGGGCGGACAGGGGTAATGAGCAGTACTTC.

This clonotype was recorded a few times. The rearrangement uses TRBV6-5 and TRBJ2-2, with 9 bases aligning to TRBD2. CDR3 length: 17 residues. The V and J ends lost 0 bases and 4 bases, in that order; junction bases with no gene match: 6. CDR1 and CDR2 from the germline V gene are MNHEY and SVGAGI. In DNA, the CDR3 is TGTGCCAGCAGTTACTCAAGACTAGCGGCAATCACCGGGGAGCTGTTTTTT. This encodes CASSYSRLAAITGELFF.

This clonotype was observed a handful of times. The chain recombines TRBV28 with TRBJ2-5; 7 nucleotides agree with TRBD1. This CDR3 has 14 residues. Losses at the gene ends were 6 bases for V and 4 bases for J; bases not matched to a gene: 8. Germline V gene data show CDR1 as MDHEN and CDR2 as SYDVKM. The CDR3, as DNA: TGTGCCAGCAGCACCGCACAGGGGAGAGAGACCCAGTACTTC. The encoded protein is CASSTAQGRETQYF. The variable domain in full, completed from reference TRBV28 and TRBJ2-5, reads DVKVTQSSRYLVKRTGEKVFLECVQDMDHENMFWYRQDPGLGLRLIYFSYDVKMKEKGDIPEGYSVSREKKERFSLILESASTNQTSMYLCASSTAQGRETQYFGPGTRLLVL.

The chain employs TRBV6-6 and TRBJ1-2; TRBD1 aligns across 8 bases. Per the germline V gene, CDR1 is MNHNY and CDR2 is SVGAGI (reference sequence). The CDR3 consists of 16 residues. Trimming cost V 6 bases and J 3 bases; bases outside gene matches: 12. The CDR3 spells CASSPSGQGLYYGYTF. The CDR3 region has the DNA TGTGCCAGCAGCCCCTCAGGACAGGGACTATACTATGGCTACACCTTC.

The chain uses TRBV10-3 and TRBJ2-3; TRBD1 is a possible D gene (5 bases). The CDR3 runs 14 residues. The germline gives CDR1 ENHRY, CDR2 SYGVKD. Trimming pared 6 bases from V and 4 bases from J, leaving 14 bases between. The CDR3 loop is CAIRDSHNPDTQYF. The CDR3 nucleotides read TGTGCCATCAGAGACAGTCACAATCCAGATACGCAGTATTTT.

The rearrangement joins TRBV12-5 to TRBJ2-5; D might be TRBD1 (5 bases). Deletions cut 5 bases from V and 4 bases from J, with 14 bases between. The V gene's germline CDR1 is LGHNT and CDR2 FRNRAP. This CDR3 has 14 residues. CDR3 DNA: TGTGCTAGTGGTGTGCCAGGGTCCGGAGAGACCCAGTACTTC. This sequence encodes CASGVPGSGETQYF.

Of note for this clonotype: A junction boundary mismatches the germline segment, possibly from a read error. The chain carries TRBV5-1 and TRBJ2-7; 9 bases match TRBD2. The CDR3 has 16 amino acids. The germline V gene encodes CDR1 SGHRS and CDR2 YFSETQ. For the CDR3, the DNA is TGCACCAGCAGCCCTGGGGGGACTAGCCTTGGGTACGAGCAGTACTTC. Amino acid sequence: CTSSPGGTSLGYEQYF.

This clonotype was counted a few times. The chain recombines TRBV5-1 with TRBJ2-5, with D possibly being TRBD2 (5 bases). The V end was cut by 0 bases, the J end by 2 bases, with 14 bases between. The CDR3 is made up of 16 amino acids. Germline loops: CDR1 SGHRS, CDR2 YFSETQ. CDR3 sequence (DNA): TGCGCCAGCAGCTTGGGGTCCCTCCGCGGGCAAGAGACCCAGTACTTC. Protein product: CASSLGSLRGQETQYF.

There are a few counts of this clonotype. V is TRBV5-1 and J is TRBJ2-7; 9 bases map to TRBD1. Germline assignment: CDR1 SGHRS and CDR2 YFSETQ. V lost 0 bases, J lost 7 bases, and 8 bases stayed unmatched. The CDR3 contains 15 residues. This chain's CDR3 is CASSLAVGTGREQYF. CDR3 sequence (DNA): TGCGCCAGCAGCTTGGCCGTGGGGACAGGGAGAGAGCAGTACTTC. Filled out from reference TRBV5-1 and TRBJ2-7, the complete variable domain reads KAGVTQTPRYLIKTRGQQVTLSCSPISGHRSVSWYQQTPGQGLQFLFEYFSETQRNKGNFPGRFSGRQFSNSRSEMNVSTLELGDSALYLCASSLAVGTGREQYFGPGTRLTVT.

The chain employs TRBV13 and TRBJ2-5; no firm D call. The end of the DNA aligns better with TRBJ2-1, so the J call may be wrong. Germline assignment: CDR1 PRHDT and CDR2 FYEKMQ (reference sequence). CDR3 length equals 14 residues. The CDR3 sequence is CASRRWDWAHEQFF. In nucleotides, the CDR3 is TGTGCCAGCAGAAGATGGGATTGGGCCCATGAGCAGTTCTTC.

The CDR3 DNA follows: TGCAGTGCTTCTAGTGGGGGACTTAACTATGGCTACACCTTC. It yields the protein CSASSGGLNYGYTF. The rearrangement links TRBV20-1 to TRBJ1-2; possibly TRBD1 for D (5 bases). Germline values: CDR1 DFQATT, CDR2 SNEGSKA (reference sequence). This CDR3 contains 14 residues. V lost 5 bases, J lost 1 base, and 14 bases lay in between.

The V and J genes are TRBV7-2 and TRBJ2-1; perhaps TRBD2 as D (5 bases). The V and J ends lost 5 bases and 0 bases respectively, with 23 bases between them. The CDR3 is made up of 19 amino acids. The germline gives CDR1 SGHTA, CDR2 FQGNSA. The CDR3 spells CASSRSSSLLRSSYNEQFF. The CDR3 nucleotides are TGTGCCAGCAGCCGTTCTAGCAGCCTCCTTAGGAGCTCCTACAATGAGCAGTTCTTC. The full variable domain, rest sourced from reference TRBV7-2 and TRBJ2-1, is GAGVSQSPSNKVTEKGKDVELRCDPISGHTALYWYRQSLGQGLEFLIYFQGNSAPDKSGLPSDRFSAERTGGSVSTLTIQRTQQEDSAVYLCASSRSSSLLRSSYNEQFFGPGTRLTVL.

This clonotype has a handful of counts. V and J are TRBV5-1 and TRBJ2-3; TRBD2 might be the D (5 bases). CDR1 SGHRS and CDR2 YFSETQ come from the germline V gene. The CDR3 is 16 amino acids. Trimming pared 4 bases from V and 4 bases from J, leaving 19 bases between. The DNA for the CDR3 is TGCGCCAGCAGCCTTCGGGAAAGAGGCCCTCCAGATACGCAGTATTTT. Its translation is CASSLRERGPPDTQYF.

The rearrangement links TRBV12-3 or TRBV12-4 to TRBJ1-2; a weak D match, TRBD1 (6 bases). There are 15 residues in the CDR3. Trimming took off 4 bases at V and 2 bases at J, with 14 bases between the two ends. The CDR3 is CASSSRQVGNYGYTF. The CDR3 DNA is TGTGCCAGCAGTTCCAGACAGGTTGGCAACTATGGCTACACCTTC.

The chain recombines TRBV20-1 with TRBJ2-5; D may match TRBD1 or TRBD2 (7 bases each). Between the trimmed V and J ends, which lost 8 bases and 5 bases, there was a span of 21 bases. The CDR3 contains 14 residues. Per the germline V gene, CDR1 is DFQATT and CDR2 is SNEGSKA (reference sequence). CDR3 in amino acids: CSLRAGQSLETQYF. DNA of the CDR3: TGCAGTCTCAGAGCGGGACAGTCTCTGGAGACCCAGTACTTC.

This clonotype has more than one count but fewer than ten. The chain employs TRBV12-3 or TRBV12-4 and TRBJ2-5; D remains unclear. Trimming pared 6 bases from V and 4 bases from J, leaving 12 bases between. The CDR3 is made up of 13 amino acids. CDR3 residues: CASRWSNLETQYF. CDR3 sequence (DNA): TGTGCCAGCAGGTGGAGCAATCTAGAGACCCAGTACTTC.

The chain's CDR3 is CSSLGGQGYNEQFF. The CDR3, as DNA: TGCAGTTCCCTAGGAGGACAGGGGTACAATGAGCAGTTCTTC. This chain links TRBV20-1 with TRBJ2-1; 9 bases agree with TRBD1. In germline, CDR1 is DFQATT, CDR2 SNEGSKA (reference sequence). CDR3 length equals 14 residues. V lost 8 bases and J lost 4; bases outside the gene matches: 9.

This chain joins TRBV19 and TRBJ2-2; TRBD2 is a possible D gene (6 bases). Germline CDR1 reads LNHDA; CDR2 reads SQIVND (reference sequence). The CDR3 is 16 residues long. The germline V and J ends were trimmed by 5 bases and 0 bases, with 13 bases remaining between them. The chain's CDR3 is CASSPRGRSNTGELFF. The CDR3, as DNA: TGTGCCAGTAGTCCACGGGGGAGGTCGAACACCGGGGAGCTGTTTTTT.

This chain connects TRBV7-6 to TRBJ2-7, with TRBD2 matching over 9 bases. The CDR3 contains 16 residues. In germline, CDR1 is SGHVS, CDR2 FNYEAQ. J gave up 0 bases and V 5 bases, and 8 bases lay outside the gene matches. The CDR3 DNA reads as TGTGCCAGCAGCGGCCCTAGCGGGATCATCTCCTACGAGCAGTACTTC. Protein product: CASSGPSGIISYEQYF.